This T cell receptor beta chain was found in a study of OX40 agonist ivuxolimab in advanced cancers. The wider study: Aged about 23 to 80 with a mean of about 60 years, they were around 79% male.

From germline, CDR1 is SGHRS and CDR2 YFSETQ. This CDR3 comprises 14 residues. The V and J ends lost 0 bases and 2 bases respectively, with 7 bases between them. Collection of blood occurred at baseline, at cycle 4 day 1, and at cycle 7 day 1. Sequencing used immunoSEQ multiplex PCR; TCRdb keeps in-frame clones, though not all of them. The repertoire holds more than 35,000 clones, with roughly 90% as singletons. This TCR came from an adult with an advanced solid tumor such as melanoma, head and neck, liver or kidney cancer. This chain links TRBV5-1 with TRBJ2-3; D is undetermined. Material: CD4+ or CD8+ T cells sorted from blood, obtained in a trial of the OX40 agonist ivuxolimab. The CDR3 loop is CASSLEQTTDTQYF. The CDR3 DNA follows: TGCGCCAGCAGCTTGGAACAGACCACAGATACGCAGTATTTT.